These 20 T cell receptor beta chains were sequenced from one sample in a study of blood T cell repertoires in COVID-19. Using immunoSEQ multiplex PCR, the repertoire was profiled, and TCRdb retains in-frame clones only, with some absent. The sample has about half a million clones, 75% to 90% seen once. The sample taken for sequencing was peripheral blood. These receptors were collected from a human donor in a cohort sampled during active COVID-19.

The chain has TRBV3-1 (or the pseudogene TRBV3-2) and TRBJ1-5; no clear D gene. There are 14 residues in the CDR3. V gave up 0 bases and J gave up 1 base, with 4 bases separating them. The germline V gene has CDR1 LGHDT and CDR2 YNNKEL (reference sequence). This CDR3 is CASSQDVSNQPQHF. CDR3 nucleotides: TGTGCCAGCAGCCAAGACGTAAGCAATCAGCCCCAGCATTTT.

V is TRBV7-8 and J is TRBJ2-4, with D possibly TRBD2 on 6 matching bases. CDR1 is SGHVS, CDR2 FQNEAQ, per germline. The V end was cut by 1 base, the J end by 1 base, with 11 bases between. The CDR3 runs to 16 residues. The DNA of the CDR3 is TGTGCCAGCAGCTTAGAGCGGGTTAGGGCCAAAAACATTCAGTACTTC. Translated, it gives CASSLERVRAKNIQYF.

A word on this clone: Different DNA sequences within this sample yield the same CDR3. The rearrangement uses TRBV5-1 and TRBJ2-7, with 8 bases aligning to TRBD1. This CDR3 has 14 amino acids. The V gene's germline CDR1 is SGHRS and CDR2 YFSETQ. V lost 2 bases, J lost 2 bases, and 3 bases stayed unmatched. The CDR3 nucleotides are TGCGCCAGCAGCTTCGACAGGGGCACCTACGAGCAGTACTTC. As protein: CASSFDRGTYEQYF.

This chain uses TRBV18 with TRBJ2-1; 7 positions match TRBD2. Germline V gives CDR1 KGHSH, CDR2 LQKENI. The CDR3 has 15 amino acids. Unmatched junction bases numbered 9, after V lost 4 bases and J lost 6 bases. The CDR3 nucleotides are TGTGCCAGCTCACTGCGGGGGACGGAAAGCAATGAGCAGTTCTTC. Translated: CASSLRGTESNEQFF.

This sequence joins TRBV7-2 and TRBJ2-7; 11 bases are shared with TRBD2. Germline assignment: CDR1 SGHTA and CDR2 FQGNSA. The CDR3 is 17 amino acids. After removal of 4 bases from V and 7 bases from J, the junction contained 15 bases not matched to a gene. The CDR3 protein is CASSSGSLAGGRGEQYF. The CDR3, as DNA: TGTGCCAGCAGCTCAGGTTCTCTAGCGGGAGGTCGGGGAGAGCAGTACTTC.

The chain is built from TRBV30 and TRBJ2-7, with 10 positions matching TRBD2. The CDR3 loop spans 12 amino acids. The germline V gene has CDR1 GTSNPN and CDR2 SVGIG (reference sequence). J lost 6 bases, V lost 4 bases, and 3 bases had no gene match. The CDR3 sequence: CAWTSGSAEQYF. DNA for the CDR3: TGTGCCTGGACTAGCGGGAGTGCCGAGCAGTACTTC.

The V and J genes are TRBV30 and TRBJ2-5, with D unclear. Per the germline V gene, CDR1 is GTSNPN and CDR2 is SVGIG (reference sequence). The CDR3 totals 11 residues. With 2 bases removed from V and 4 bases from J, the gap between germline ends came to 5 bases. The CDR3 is CAWSSRETQYF. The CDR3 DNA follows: TGTGCCTGGAGTTCCCGAGAGACCCAGTACTTC.

DNA of the CDR3: TGTGCCAGTAGCCTTGGACAGGGTCCCCACAATGAGCAGTTCTTC. The encoded protein is CASSLGQGPHNEQFF. The genes are TRBV19 and TRBJ2-1, with 8 bases lining up with TRBD1. Germline loops: CDR1 LNHDA, CDR2 SQIVND (reference sequence). This CDR3 is built from 15 residues. Unmatched junction bases numbered 9, after V lost 6 bases and J lost 5 bases.

CDR3 bases: TGTGCCAGCAGTGAAGTTACAGGTATAGGAAAACTGTTTTTT. Translation gives CASSEVTGIGKLFF. This chain joins TRBV2 and TRBJ1-4; weak D call: TRBD1 (5 bases). The CDR3 is 14 amino acids. Per germline, CDR1 SNHLY and CDR2 FYNNEI. The V and J ends lost 1 base and 10 bases respectively, with 13 bases between them.

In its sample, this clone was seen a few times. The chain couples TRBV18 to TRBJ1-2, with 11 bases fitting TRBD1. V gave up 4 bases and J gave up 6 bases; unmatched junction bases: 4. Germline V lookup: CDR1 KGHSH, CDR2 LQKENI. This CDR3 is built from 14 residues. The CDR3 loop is CASSRGTGGDGYTF. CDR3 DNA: TGTGCCAGCTCACGGGGGACAGGGGGAGATGGCTACACCTTC. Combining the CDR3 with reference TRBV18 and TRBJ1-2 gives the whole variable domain NAGVMQNPRHLVRRRGQEARLRCSPMKGHSHVYWYRQLPEEGLKFMVYLQKENIIDESGMPKERFSAEFPKEGPSILRIQQVVRGDSAAYFCASSRGTGGDGYTFGSGTRLTVV.

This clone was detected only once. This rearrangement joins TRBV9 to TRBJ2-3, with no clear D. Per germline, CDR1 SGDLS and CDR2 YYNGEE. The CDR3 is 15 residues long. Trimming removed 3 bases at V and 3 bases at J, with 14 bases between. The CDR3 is CASSATRLSTDTQYF. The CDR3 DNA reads TGTGCCAGCAGCGCTACCAGGCTCAGTACAGATACGCAGTATTTT.

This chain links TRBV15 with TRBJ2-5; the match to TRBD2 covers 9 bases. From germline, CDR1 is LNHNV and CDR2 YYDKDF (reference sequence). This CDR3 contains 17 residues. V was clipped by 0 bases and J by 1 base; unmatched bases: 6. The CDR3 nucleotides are TGTGCCACCAGCAGAGATTTTCTAGCGGGGTTCCAAGAGACCCAGTACTTC. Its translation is CATSRDFLAGFQETQYF.

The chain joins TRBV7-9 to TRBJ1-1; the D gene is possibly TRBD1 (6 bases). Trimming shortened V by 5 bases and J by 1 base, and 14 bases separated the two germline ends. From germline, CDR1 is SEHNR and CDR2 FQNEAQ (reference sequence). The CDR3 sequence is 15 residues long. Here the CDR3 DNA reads TGTGCCAGCAGCCGAGGTCGGGGGGCGAACACTGAAGCTTTCTTT. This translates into CASSRGRGANTEAFF.

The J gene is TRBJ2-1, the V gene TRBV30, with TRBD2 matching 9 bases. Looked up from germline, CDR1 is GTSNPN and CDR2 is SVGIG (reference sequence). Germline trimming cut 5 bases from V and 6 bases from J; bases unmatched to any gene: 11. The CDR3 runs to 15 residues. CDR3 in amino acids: CAWGGIAGVPNEQFF. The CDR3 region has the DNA TGTGCCTGGGGAGGTATAGCGGGAGTTCCCAATGAGCAGTTCTTC.

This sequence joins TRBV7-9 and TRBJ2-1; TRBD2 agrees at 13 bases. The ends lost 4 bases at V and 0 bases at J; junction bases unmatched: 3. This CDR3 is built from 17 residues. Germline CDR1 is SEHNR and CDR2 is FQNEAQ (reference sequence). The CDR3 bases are TGTGCCAGCAGCTCGTGGACTAGCGGGAGCTCCTACAATGAGCAGTTCTTC. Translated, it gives CASSSWTSGSSYNEQFF.

CDR3 nucleotides: TGTGCCAGCAGCGCACTTACAGGGGGGTATGGCTACACCTTC. Translation: CASSALTGGYGYTF. This chain joins TRBV7-3 and TRBJ1-2, with 8 bases that match TRBD1. Germline V lookup: CDR1 SGHTA, CDR2 FQGTGA. J lost 5 bases, V lost 5 bases, and 7 bases had no gene match. The CDR3 contains 14 residues.

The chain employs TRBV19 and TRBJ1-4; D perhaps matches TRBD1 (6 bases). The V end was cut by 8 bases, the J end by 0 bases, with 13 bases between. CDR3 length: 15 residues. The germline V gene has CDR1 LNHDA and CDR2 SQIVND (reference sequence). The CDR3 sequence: CASQERGSTNEKLFF. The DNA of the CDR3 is TGTGCCAGTCAAGAAAGGGGGTCAACTAATGAAAAACTGTTTTTT.

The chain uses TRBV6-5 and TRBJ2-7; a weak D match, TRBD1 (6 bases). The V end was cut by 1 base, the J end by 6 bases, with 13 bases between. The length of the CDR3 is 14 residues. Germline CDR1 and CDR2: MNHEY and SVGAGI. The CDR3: CASSYFQGTREQYF. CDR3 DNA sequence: TGTGCCAGCAGTTACTTTCAGGGGACCCGCGAGCAGTACTTC.

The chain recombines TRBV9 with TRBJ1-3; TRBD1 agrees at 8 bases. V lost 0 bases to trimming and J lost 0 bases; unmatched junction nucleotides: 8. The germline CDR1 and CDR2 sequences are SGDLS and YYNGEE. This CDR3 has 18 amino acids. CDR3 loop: CASSVAIQGAFSGNTIYF. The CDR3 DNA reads TGTGCCAGCAGCGTAGCTATCCAGGGGGCTTTCTCTGGAAACACCATATATTTT.

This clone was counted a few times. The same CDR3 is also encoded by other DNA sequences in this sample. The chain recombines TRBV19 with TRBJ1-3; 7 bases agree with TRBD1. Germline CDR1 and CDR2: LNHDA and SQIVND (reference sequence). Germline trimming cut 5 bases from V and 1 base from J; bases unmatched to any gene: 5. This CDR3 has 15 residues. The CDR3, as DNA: TGTGCCAGTAGTTCGACAGGGCTTTCTGGAAACACCATATATTTT. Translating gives CASSSTGLSGNTIYF.